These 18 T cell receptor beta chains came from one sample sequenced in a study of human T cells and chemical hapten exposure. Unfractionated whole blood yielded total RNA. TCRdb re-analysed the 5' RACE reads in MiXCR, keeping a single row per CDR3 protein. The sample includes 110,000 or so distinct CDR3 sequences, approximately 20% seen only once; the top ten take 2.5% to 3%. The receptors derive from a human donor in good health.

Written as DNA, the CDR3 is TGTGCCAGCAGCCCTCGACAGGGGGTAACCTACGAGCAGTACTTC. Its translation: CASSPRQGVTYEQYF. This sequence joins TRBV14 and TRBJ2-7; TRBD1 agrees at 9 bases. Germline CDR1 SGHDN, CDR2 FVKESK. V was pared by 4 bases and J by 2 bases, with 6 bases of the junction left unmatched. The CDR3 runs 15 residues.

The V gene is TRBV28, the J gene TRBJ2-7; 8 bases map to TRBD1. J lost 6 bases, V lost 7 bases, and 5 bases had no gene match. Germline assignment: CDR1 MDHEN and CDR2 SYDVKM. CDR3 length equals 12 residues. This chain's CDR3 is CASTLQGGEQYF. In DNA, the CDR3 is TGTGCCAGCACCTTACAGGGGGGCGAGCAGTACTTC.

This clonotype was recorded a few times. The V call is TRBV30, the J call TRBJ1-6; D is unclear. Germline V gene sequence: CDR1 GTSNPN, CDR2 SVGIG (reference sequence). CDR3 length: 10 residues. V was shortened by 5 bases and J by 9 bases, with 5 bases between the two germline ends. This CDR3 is CAWGRSPLHF. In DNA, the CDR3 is TGTGCCTGGGGACGTTCACCCCTCCACTTT. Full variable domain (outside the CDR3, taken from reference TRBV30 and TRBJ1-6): SQTIHQWPATLVQPVGSPLSLECTVEGTSNPNLYWYRQAAGRGLQLLFYSVGIGQISSEVPQNLSASRPQDRQFILSSKKLLLSDSGFYLCAWGRSPLHFGNGTRLTVT.

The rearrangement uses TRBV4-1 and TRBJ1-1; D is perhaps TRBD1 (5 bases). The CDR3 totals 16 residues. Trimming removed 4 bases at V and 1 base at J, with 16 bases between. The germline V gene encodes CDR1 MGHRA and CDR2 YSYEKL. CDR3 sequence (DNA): TGCGCCAGCAGCCCCCTCCTACAGGCTCAGAACACTGAAGCTTTCTTT. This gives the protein CASSPLLQAQNTEAFF.

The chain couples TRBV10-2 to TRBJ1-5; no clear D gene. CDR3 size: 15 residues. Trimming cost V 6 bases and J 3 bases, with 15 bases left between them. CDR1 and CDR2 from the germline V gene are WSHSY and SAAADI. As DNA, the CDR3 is TGCGCCAGCAGCGACCGCGCCGGTCACAATCAGCCCCAGCATTTT. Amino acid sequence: CASSDRAGHNQPQHF.

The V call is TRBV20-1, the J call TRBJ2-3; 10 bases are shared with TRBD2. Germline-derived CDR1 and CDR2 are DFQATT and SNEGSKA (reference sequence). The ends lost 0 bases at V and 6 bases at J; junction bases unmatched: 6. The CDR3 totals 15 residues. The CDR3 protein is CSARDPAGGKDTQYF. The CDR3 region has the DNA TGCAGTGCTAGAGATCCAGCGGGAGGGAAGGATACGCAGTATTTT.

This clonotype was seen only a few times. CDR3 nucleotides: TGTGCCAGCAGTTTTTCGGGGGACAATCAGCCCCAGCATTTT. It encodes CASSFSGDNQPQHF. This chain uses TRBV12-3 or TRBV12-4 with TRBJ1-5; TRBD1 is a possible D gene (5 bases). CDR3 size: 14 residues. With 3 bases removed from V and 3 bases from J, the gap between germline ends came to 9 bases.

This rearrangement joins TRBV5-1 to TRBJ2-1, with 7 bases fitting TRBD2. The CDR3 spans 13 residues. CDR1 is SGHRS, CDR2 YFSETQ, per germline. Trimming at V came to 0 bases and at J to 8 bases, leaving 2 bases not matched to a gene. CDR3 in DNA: TGCGCCAGCAGCTTGGGGACTAGGGATGAGCAGTTCTTC. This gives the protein CASSLGTRDEQFF.

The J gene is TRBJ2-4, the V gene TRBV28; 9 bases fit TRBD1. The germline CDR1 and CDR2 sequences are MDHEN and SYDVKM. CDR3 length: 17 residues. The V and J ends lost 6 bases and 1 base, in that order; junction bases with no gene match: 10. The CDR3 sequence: CASSKPQGQGAKNIQYF. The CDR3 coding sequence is TGTGCCAGCAGCAAACCCCAAGGACAGGGGGCCAAAAACATTCAGTACTTC.

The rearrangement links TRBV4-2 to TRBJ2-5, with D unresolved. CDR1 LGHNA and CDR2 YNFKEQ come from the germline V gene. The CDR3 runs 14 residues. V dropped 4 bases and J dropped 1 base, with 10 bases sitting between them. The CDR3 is CASSRQRFQETQYF. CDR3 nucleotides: TGTGCCAGCAGCCGACAACGGTTCCAAGAGACCCAGTACTTC.

The CDR3 region is CSAQVDLAQHF. The CDR3 DNA sequence: TGCAGTGCCCAGGTGGACCTGGCCCAGCATTTT. The chain couples TRBV20-1 to TRBJ1-5; D remains unclear. In germline, CDR1 is DFQATT, CDR2 SNEGSKA (reference sequence). The CDR3 totals 11 residues. The ends were cut back, 6 bases at V and 11 bases at J, with 14 bases in the middle.

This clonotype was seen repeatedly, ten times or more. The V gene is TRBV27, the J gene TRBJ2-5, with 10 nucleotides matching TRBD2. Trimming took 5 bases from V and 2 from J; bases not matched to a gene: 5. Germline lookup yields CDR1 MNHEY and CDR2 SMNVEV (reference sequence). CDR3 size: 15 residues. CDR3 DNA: TGTGCCAGCAGTCCCCCGACTAGCGGGCAAGAGACCCAGTACTTC. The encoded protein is CASSPPTSGQETQYF.

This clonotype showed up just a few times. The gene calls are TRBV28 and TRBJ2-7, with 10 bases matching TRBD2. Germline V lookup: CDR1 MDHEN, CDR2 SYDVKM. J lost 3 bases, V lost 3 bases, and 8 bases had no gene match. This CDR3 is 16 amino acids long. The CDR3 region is CASSFSWLAGDYEQYF. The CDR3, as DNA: TGTGCCAGCAGTTTTTCGTGGCTAGCGGGGGACTACGAGCAGTACTTC.

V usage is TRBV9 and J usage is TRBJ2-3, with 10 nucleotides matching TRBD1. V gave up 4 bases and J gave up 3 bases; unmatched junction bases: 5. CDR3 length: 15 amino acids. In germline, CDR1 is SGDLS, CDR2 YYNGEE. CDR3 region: CASSPWTGGTDTQYF. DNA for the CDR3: TGTGCCAGCAGCCCATGGACAGGGGGTACAGATACGCAGTATTTT.

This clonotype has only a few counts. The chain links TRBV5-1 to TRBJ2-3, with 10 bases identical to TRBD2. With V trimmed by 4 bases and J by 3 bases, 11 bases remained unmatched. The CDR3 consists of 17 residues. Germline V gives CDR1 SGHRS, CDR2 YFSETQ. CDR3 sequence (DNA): TGCGCCAGCAGCCTAGGCAGCGGGAGGGCCGTAACAGATACGCAGTATTTT. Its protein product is CASSLGSGRAVTDTQYF.

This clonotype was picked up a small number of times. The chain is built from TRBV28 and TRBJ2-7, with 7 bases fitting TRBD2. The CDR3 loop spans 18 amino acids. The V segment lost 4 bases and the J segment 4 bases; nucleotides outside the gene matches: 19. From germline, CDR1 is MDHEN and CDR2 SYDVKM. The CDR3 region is CASSSPRGRETSRYEQYF. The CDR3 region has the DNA TGTGCCAGCAGTTCCCCCCGTGGTCGAGAGACTAGCCGTTACGAGCAGTACTTC.

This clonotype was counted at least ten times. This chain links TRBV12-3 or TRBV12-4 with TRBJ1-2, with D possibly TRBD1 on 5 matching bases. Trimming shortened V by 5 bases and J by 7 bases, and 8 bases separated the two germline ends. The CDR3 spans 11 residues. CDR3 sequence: CASSIQGGYTF. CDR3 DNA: TGTGCCAGCAGTATTCAGGGTGGCTACACCTTC.

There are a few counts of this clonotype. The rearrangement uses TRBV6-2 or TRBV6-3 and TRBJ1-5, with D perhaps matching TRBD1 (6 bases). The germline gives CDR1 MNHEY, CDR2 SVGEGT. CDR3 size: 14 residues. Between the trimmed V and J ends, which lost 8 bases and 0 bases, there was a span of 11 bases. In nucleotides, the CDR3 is TGTGCCAGCCGCCAGGGGAATAGCAATCAGCCCCAGCATTTT. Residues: CASRQGNSNQPQHF.